These 30 T cell receptor beta chains came from one sample sequenced in a study of OX40 agonist ivuxolimab in advanced cancers. Clones were sequenced by immunoSEQ multiplex PCR, and TCRdb holds only the in-frame ones, with some missing. Of some 70,000 clones listed, around 81% are singletons. The material was CD4+ or CD8+ T cells sorted from blood, obtained in a trial of the OX40 agonist ivuxolimab. The receptors were sampled from an adult with an advanced solid tumor such as melanoma, head and neck, liver or kidney cancer.

The V gene is TRBV4-3, the J gene TRBJ1-2; D ambiguous. Germline assignment: CDR1 LGHNA and CDR2 YSLEER. Trimming pared 4 bases from V and 8 bases from J, leaving 14 bases between. This CDR3 has 13 residues. The CDR3 DNA is TGCGCCAGCAGCCTGGCCCTGGTTGGCGGCTACACCTTC. As protein: CASSLALVGGYTF.

The chain employs TRBV28 and TRBJ2-7; 9 nucleotides agree with TRBD1. Germline-derived CDR1 and CDR2 are MDHEN and SYDVKM. V shed 5 bases, J shed 0 bases, and the junction held 5 bases outside the gene matches. This CDR3 has 15 amino acids. CDR3 nucleotide sequence: TGTGCCAGCAGTATCGGGACAGGGTTCTCCTACGAGCAGTACGTC. Translating gives CASSIGTGFSYEQYV.

The V gene is TRBV7-2, the J gene TRBJ2-1; possible D gene TRBD2, 6 bases. The V end lost 3 bases, the J end lost 6 bases, and 18 bases lay between the germline ends. From germline, CDR1 is SGHTA and CDR2 FQGNSA. The CDR3 consists of 16 residues. The CDR3 DNA sequence: TGTGCCAGCAGCTTCGGAGGCGGGGATTCACGCAATGAGCAGTTCTTC. Translation: CASSFGGGDSRNEQFF.

V and J are TRBV14 and TRBJ1-6; TRBD1 agrees at 9 bases. V lost 3 bases to trimming and J lost 13 bases; unmatched junction nucleotides: 7. This CDR3 is 14 amino acids long. Germline lookup yields CDR1 SGHDN and CDR2 FVKESK. The DNA of the CDR3 is TGTGCCAGCAGCCAGTGGACAGGGGACTCCCCCCTCCACTTT. It specifies CASSQWTGDSPLHF.

The V gene is TRBV7-3, the J gene TRBJ2-1; D gene unclear. The CDR3 is made up of 15 amino acids. The germline CDR1 and CDR2 sequences are SGHTA and FQGTGA. Deletions cut 1 base from V and 6 bases from J, with 13 bases between. The CDR3 nucleotides read TGTGCCAGCAGCTTAATCCCGAGTGGCCCCAATGAGCAGTTCTTC. Amino acid sequence: CASSLIPSGPNEQFF.

V gene TRBV18 combines with J gene TRBJ2-7, with a tentative D call TRBD1 (6 bases). Trimming stripped 2 bases from V and 3 bases from J, with 8 bases between. The CDR3 covers 13 residues. Germline CDR1 is KGHSH and CDR2 is LQKENI. The CDR3 nucleotides are TGTGCCAGCTCACCAGGACAGAGCTACGAGCAGTACTTC. This translates into CASSPGQSYEQYF.

The chain has TRBV5-4 and TRBJ2-7; 7 positions agree with TRBD2. V lost 3 bases and J lost 4; bases outside the gene matches: 7. The CDR3 is 14 residues long. Germline-derived CDR1 and CDR2 are SGHNT and YYREEE (reference sequence). CDR3 sequence reads: CASSSAGDGYEQYF. Written as DNA, the CDR3 is TGTGCCAGCAGCTCGGCGGGAGACGGATACGAGCAGTACTTC.

The chain has TRBV7-9 and TRBJ1-1; D is unresolved. Trimming stripped 3 bases from V and 2 bases from J, with 13 bases between. The CDR3 contains 15 residues. The germline V gene encodes CDR1 SEHNR and CDR2 FQNEAQ (reference sequence). The chain's CDR3 is CASSFERRINTEAFF. The CDR3 coding sequence is TGTGCCAGCAGCTTTGAACGGAGAATAAACACTGAAGCTTTCTTT.

V usage is TRBV29-1 and J usage is TRBJ2-7; 13 bases agree with TRBD2. V gave up 6 bases and J gave up 3 bases; unmatched junction bases: 5. From germline, CDR1 is SQVTM and CDR2 ANQGSEA. There are 14 residues in the CDR3. CDR3 loop: CSVAGTSGNYEQYF. CDR3 in DNA: TGCAGCGTGGCCGGGACTAGCGGGAACTACGAGCAGTACTTC.

The chain employs TRBV4-3 and TRBJ2-2; perhaps TRBD2 as D (6 bases). CDR3 length: 15 amino acids. The V gene's germline CDR1 is LGHNA and CDR2 YSLEER. V was shortened by 4 bases and J by 4 bases, with 13 bases between the two germline ends. CDR3 residues: CASSPGLPGTGELFF. CDR3 bases: TGCGCCAGCAGCCCCGGACTACCGGGCACCGGGGAGCTGTTTTTT.

The J gene is TRBJ1-2, the V gene TRBV6-1; the D gene is possibly TRBD1 (5 bases). Germline V gene sequence: CDR1 MNHNS, CDR2 SASEGT. The CDR3 spans 14 residues. V was clipped by 2 bases and J by 4 bases, with 11 bases between them. CDR3 DNA: TGTGCCAGCAGTGAACTGTCCGGGGCCTATGGCTACACCTTC. Translating it yields CASSELSGAYGYTF.

This chain's CDR3 is CASSYRLAVTDTQYF. DNA of the CDR3: TGTGCCAGCAGTTACAGGCTAGCGGTCACAGATACGCAGTATTTT. V usage is TRBV6-5 and J usage is TRBJ2-3, with 7 bases fitting TRBD2. After removal of 2 bases from V and 2 bases from J, the junction contained 4 bases not matched to a gene. This CDR3 comprises 15 residues. Germline V CDR1 and CDR2: MNHEY, SVGAGI.

The chain uses TRBV5-6 and TRBJ2-1; 14 nucleotides agree with TRBD2. The length of the CDR3 is 18 residues. Germline CDR1 reads SGHDT; CDR2 reads YYEEEE. Trimming at V came to 1 base and at J to 2 bases, leaving 5 bases not matched to a gene. CDR3 DNA sequence: TGTGCCAGCAGCTTGTTGACTAGCGGGAGGGCCGCCTACAATGAGCAGTTCTTC. It codes for CASSLLTSGRAAYNEQFF.

CDR3 sequence reads: CASSPKLTSGRADTQYF. In nucleotides, the CDR3 is TGTGCCAGCAGCCCAAAGCTGACTAGCGGGAGGGCAGATACGCAGTATTTT. The rearrangement links TRBV11-2 to TRBJ2-3; 14 nucleotides align to TRBD2. The ends lost 5 bases at V and 4 bases at J; junction bases unmatched: 8. The germline gives CDR1 SGHAT, CDR2 FQNNGV. This CDR3 contains 17 residues.

The gene calls are TRBV5-1 and TRBJ1-4; a possible D gene is TRBD1 (6 bases). The CDR3 is 16 amino acids. Trimming removed 0 bases at V and 6 bases at J, with 15 bases between. Per germline, CDR1 SGHRS and CDR2 YFSETQ. CDR3 sequence: CASSLAGGRGYEKLFF. The CDR3 DNA sequence: TGCGCCAGCAGCTTGGCCGGGGGGCGCGGGTATGAAAAACTGTTTTTT.

This clone was seen a handful of times. The rearrangement links TRBV9 to TRBJ1-1, with D tentatively TRBD1 (5 bases). The CDR3 runs to 16 residues. Trimming removed 1 base from V and 0 bases from J, with 13 bases in between. Germline V gene data show CDR1 as SGDLS and CDR2 as YYNGEE. This CDR3 reads CASSVNTGYMNTEAFF. The DNA for the CDR3 is TGTGCCAGCAGCGTAAACACAGGATATATGAACACTGAAGCTTTCTTT.

The gene calls are TRBV6-6 and TRBJ1-2, with unresolved D. V dropped 3 bases and J dropped 2 bases, with 10 bases sitting between them. Per germline, CDR1 MNHNY and CDR2 SVGAGI (reference sequence). This CDR3 comprises 14 residues. CDR3 sequence (DNA): TGTGCCAGCAGTTATGCCGGGATGAACTATGGCTACACCTTC. Protein sequence: CASSYAGMNYGYTF.

J is TRBJ2-7 and V is TRBV7-8; 12 bases match TRBD1. CDR1 and CDR2 (germline): SGHVS, FQNEAQ. The junction had 1 base not matched to a gene; V was cut back by 5 bases and J by 2 bases. The CDR3 is 14 residues long. DNA of the CDR3: TGTGCCAGCAGCGGGGACAGGGGGCCCTACGAGCAGTACGTC. Translated: CASSGDRGPYEQYV.

This sequence joins TRBV5-1 and TRBJ2-1; 7 bases align to TRBD2. V trimming: 2 bases; J trimming: 2 bases; junction bases outside the gene matches: 4. The CDR3 runs 15 residues. Germline V gene sequence: CDR1 SGHRS, CDR2 YFSETQ. CDR3 in DNA: TGCGCCAGCAGCTTCTCTAGCGGAACCTACAATGAGCAGTTCTTC. Encoded protein: CASSFSSGTYNEQFF.

The chain carries TRBV28 and TRBJ1-4; the D is unclear. V dropped 5 bases and J dropped 8 bases, with 15 bases sitting between them. The length of the CDR3 is 14 residues. The germline V gene has CDR1 MDHEN and CDR2 SYDVKM. For the CDR3, the DNA is TGTGCCAGCAGTCCACTATCGAGAGGGGAAAAACTGTTTTTT. Encoded protein: CASSPLSRGEKLFF.

V and J are TRBV10-2 and TRBJ2-7, with TRBD1 matching over 12 bases. The trim removed 6 bases at V and 0 bases at J, leaving 12 bases unmatched. The germline V gene encodes CDR1 WSHSY and CDR2 SAAADI. CDR3 length: 18 residues. Here the CDR3 reads CASRAGTGGRRGSYEQYV. The DNA for the CDR3 is TGCGCCAGCAGAGCCGGGACAGGGGGCCGAAGAGGCTCCTACGAGCAGTACGTC.

CDR3 sequence (DNA): TGTGCCAGCAGCTTTGACTATTTTCCCGGCTATGAGCAGTTCTTC. Its translation is CASSFDYFPGYEQFF. V and J are TRBV7-2 and TRBJ2-1; D possibly corresponds to TRBD2 (5 bases). The CDR3 sequence is 15 residues long. Trimming cost V 3 bases and J 8 bases, with 17 bases left between them. CDR1 is SGHTA, CDR2 FQGNSA, per germline. The complete variable domain, with remaining parts taken from reference TRBV7-2 and TRBJ2-1, reads GAGVSQSPSNKVTEKGKDVELRCDPISGHTALYWYRQSLGQGLEFLIYFQGNSAPDKSGLPSDRFSAERTGGSVSTLTIQRTQQEDSAVYLCASSFDYFPGYEQFFGPGTRLTVL.

CDR3: CASSQPRDSSYKNIQYF. Here the CDR3 DNA reads TGCGCCAGCAGCCAACCTAGGGACAGTAGTTACAAAAACATTCAGTACTTC. The chain employs TRBV4-1 and TRBJ2-4; 7 positions agree with TRBD1. Germline CDR1 and CDR2: MGHRA and YSYEKL. Losses at the gene ends were 2 bases for V and 3 bases for J; bases not matched to a gene: 10. The CDR3 covers 17 residues.

The chain recombines TRBV9 with TRBJ2-1; D ambiguous. Germline CDR1 SGDLS, CDR2 YYNGEE. V lost 0 bases, J lost 1 base, and 11 bases lay in between. The CDR3 loop spans 16 amino acids. CDR3 residues: CASSVEAEPSYNEQFF. The CDR3 nucleotides are TGTGCCAGCAGCGTAGAAGCTGAGCCTTCCTACAATGAGCAGTTCTTC.

This sequence joins TRBV28 and TRBJ1-1, with TRBD1 as a possible D gene (5 bases). The CDR3 sequence is 13 residues long. V lost 2 bases and J 6 bases, leaving 10 bases between the germline ends. The germline CDR1 and CDR2 sequences are MDHEN and SYDVKM. CDR3 loop: CASSLRRGAEAFF. The CDR3 DNA follows: TGTGCCAGCAGTTTAAGGAGGGGCGCTGAAGCTTTCTTT.

Concerning this clone: The junction shows a germline mismatch at one end, possibly a read error. The chain links TRBV7-7 to TRBJ2-3, with D unclear. The germline CDR1 and CDR2 sequences are SSHAT and FNYEAQ (reference sequence). The CDR3 extends over 13 amino acids. The CDR3 sequence: CASSSSPGDTQYF. The CDR3, as DNA: TGTGCTAGCAGCTCCTCTCCCGGAGATACGCAGTATTTT.

The rearrangement links TRBV5-6 to TRBJ1-5; D gene unclear. Germline V gene lookup returns CDR1 SGHDT and CDR2 YYEEEE. The CDR3 totals 15 residues. The V end lost 0 bases, the J end lost 0 bases, and 7 bases lay between the germline ends. In nucleotides, the CDR3 is TGTGCCAGCAGCTTGGGCGGGGATAGCAATCAGCCCCAGCATTTT. It encodes CASSLGGDSNQPQHF.

The CDR3 bases are TGTGCCAGCAGTGATCCCTTCGGGCCGACGGCTATTGAGCAGTTCTTC. Its protein is CASSDPFGPTAIEQFF. The chain has TRBV2 and TRBJ2-1; D is uncertain. This CDR3 comprises 16 residues. V lost 3 bases and J lost 9, with 21 bases in between. Germline V CDR1 and CDR2: SNHLY, FYNNEI.

The V call is TRBV5-4, the J call TRBJ2-2; TRBD1 matches at 10 bases. This CDR3 spans 16 amino acids. With 4 bases clipped from V and 1 base from J, the junction kept 4 bases outside the gene matches. Germline lookup yields CDR1 SGHNT and CDR2 YYREEE (reference sequence). CDR3 sequence reads: CASSRDRGLNTGELFF. The CDR3 DNA reads TGTGCCAGCAGCCGCGACAGGGGGCTGAACACCGGGGAGCTGTTTTTT.

The table lists this clone with a count of one. This chain connects TRBV5-1 to TRBJ2-5; D may be TRBD2 (5 bases). There are 15 residues in the CDR3. The V end was cut by 4 bases, the J end by 1 base, with 14 bases between. Per germline, CDR1 SGHRS and CDR2 YFSETQ. CDR3 sequence (DNA): TGCGCCAGCAGCCGACGAGAGGGCGTCCAAGAGACCCAGTACTTC. As protein: CASSRREGVQETQYF.